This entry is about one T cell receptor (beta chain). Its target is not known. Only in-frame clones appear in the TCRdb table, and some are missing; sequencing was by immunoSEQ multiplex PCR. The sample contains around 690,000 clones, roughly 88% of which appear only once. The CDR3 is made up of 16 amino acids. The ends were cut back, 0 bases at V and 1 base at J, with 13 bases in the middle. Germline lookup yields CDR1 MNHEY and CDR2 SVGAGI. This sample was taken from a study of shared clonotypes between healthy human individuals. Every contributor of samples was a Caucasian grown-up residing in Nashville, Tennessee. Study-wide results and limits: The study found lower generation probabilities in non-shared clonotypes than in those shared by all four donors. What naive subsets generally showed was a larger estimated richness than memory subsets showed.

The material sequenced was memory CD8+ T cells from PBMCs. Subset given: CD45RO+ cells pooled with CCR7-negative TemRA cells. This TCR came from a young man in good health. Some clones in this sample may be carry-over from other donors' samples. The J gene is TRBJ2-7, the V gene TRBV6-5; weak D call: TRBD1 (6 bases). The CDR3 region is CASSYSMPGQSYEQYF. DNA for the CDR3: TGTGCCAGCAGTTACTCGATGCCGGGACAATCCTACGAGCAGTACTTC.